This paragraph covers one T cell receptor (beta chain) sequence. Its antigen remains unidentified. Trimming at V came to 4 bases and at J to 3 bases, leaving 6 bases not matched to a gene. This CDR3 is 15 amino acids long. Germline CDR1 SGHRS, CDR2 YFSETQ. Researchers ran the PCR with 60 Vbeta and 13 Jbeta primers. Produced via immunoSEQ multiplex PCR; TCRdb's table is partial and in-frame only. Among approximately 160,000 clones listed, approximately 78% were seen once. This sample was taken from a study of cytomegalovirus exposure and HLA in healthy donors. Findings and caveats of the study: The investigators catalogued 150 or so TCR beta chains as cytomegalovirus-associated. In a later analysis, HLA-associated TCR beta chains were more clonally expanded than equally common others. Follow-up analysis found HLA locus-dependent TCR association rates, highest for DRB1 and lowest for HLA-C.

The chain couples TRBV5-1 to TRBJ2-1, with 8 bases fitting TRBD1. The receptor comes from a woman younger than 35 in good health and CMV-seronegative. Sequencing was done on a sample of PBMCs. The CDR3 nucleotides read TGCGCCAGCAGCGAGGGACAGGTGTACTACAATGAGCAGTTCTTC. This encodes CASSEGQVYYNEQFF. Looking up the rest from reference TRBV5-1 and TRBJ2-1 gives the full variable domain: KAGVTQTPRYLIKTRGQQVTLSCSPISGHRSVSWYQQTPGQGLQFLFEYFSETQRNKGNFPGRFSGRQFSNSRSEMNVSTLELGDSALYLCASSEGQVYYNEQFFGPGTRLTVL.